These 6 T cell receptor beta chains came from one sample sequenced in a study of control samples from healthy donors and cancer patients. Assay used: immunoSEQ multiplex PCR; TCRdb lists only in-frame clones, some missing. The sample lists roughly 200,000 clones; about 95% were seen once. The sequenced material came from blood. The receptors stem from a man between 45 and 60 years old in good health.

The chain couples TRBV30 to TRBJ1-1; D not resolved. Germline V gene data show CDR1 as GTSNPN and CDR2 as SVGIG (reference sequence). Trimming removed 1 base from V and 0 bases from J, with 6 bases in between. The CDR3 loop spans 13 amino acids. The CDR3 coding sequence is TGTGCCTGGAGTGAACGGATGAACACTGAAGCTTTCTTT. Translation gives CAWSERMNTEAFF. Variable domain in full (rest from reference TRBV30 and TRBJ1-1): SQTIHQWPATLVQPVGSPLSLECTVEGTSNPNLYWYRQAAGRGLQLLFYSVGIGQISSEVPQNLSASRPQDRQFILSSKKLLLSDSGFYLCAWSERMNTEAFFGQGTRLTVV.

This rearrangement joins TRBV24-1 to TRBJ2-5; 7 positions match TRBD2. With V trimmed by 5 bases and J by 2 bases, 7 bases remained unmatched. The CDR3 length is 15 residues. Germline V CDR1 and CDR2: KGHDR, SFDVKD. The chain's CDR3 is CATSGGGGPQETQYF. The CDR3, as DNA: TGTGCCACCAGTGGCGGCGGGGGACCACAAGAGACCCAGTACTTC.

The chain carries TRBV18 and TRBJ2-7, with TRBD2 matching 15 bases. The CDR3 spans 15 residues. With 3 bases clipped from V and 5 bases from J, the junction kept 2 bases outside the gene matches. In germline, CDR1 is KGHSH, CDR2 LQKENI. The CDR3 reads CASSPGLAGGNEQYV. The CDR3 DNA is TGTGCCAGCTCACCGGGACTAGCGGGGGGCAACGAGCAGTACGTC.

The J gene is TRBJ1-4, the V gene TRBV5-1, with TRBD1 matching over 9 bases. The CDR3 is made up of 19 amino acids. V dropped 3 bases and J dropped 1; count of bases not matched to a gene: 13. Germline V gene data show CDR1 as SGHRS and CDR2 as YFSETQ. The CDR3 region is CASSSLTGTGSGTNEKLFF. CDR3 nucleotides: TGCGCCAGCAGCTCATTAACCGGGACAGGGTCGGGAACTAATGAAAAACTGTTTTTT.

The rearrangement joins TRBV5-1 to TRBJ2-3, with 15 bases lining up with TRBD2. Germline assignment: CDR1 SGHRS and CDR2 YFSETQ. J gave up 4 bases and V 4 bases, and 1 base lay outside the gene matches. The CDR3 sequence is 15 residues long. The CDR3 loop is CASSRTSGGADTQYF. The CDR3, as DNA: TGCGCCAGCAGCCGGACTAGCGGGGGGGCAGATACGCAGTATTTT.

A note on this clone: Other nucleotide sequences in the sample specify the same CDR3. This rearrangement joins TRBV9 to TRBJ2-3; possibly TRBD1 for D (7 bases). The CDR3 has 14 amino acids. V was clipped by 0 bases and J by 6 bases, with 11 bases between them. CDR1 is SGDLS and CDR2 is YYNGEE in the germline V gene. CDR3 sequence reads: CASSVVPGGDTQYF. CDR3 sequence (DNA): TGTGCCAGCAGCGTAGTCCCAGGGGGGGATACGCAGTATTTT.